Sequencing of this TCR beta chain was carried out in a study of blood T cell repertoires in COVID-19. Study overall: The samples span acute and convalescent COVID-19 from the United States, Italy and Spain. T cells, B-cell-depleted T cells, or PBMCs supplied cDNA or gDNA.

Original analysis: Amplification from reference gene primers served as the basis for estimated nucleated cell counts. TCRdb's copy holds only in-frame clones and misses some; the assay was immunoSEQ multiplex PCR. The V and J calls and clone size were taken over from that table, and D and trimming were inferred from the DNA. This sample yields some 200,000 clones, of which around four fifths are seen a single time; 0.8% to 0.95% belongs to the top ten. V was pared by 5 bases and J by 0 bases, with 14 bases between. The germline gives CDR1 MDHEN, CDR2 SYDVKM. CDR3 length: 17 amino acids. The chain employs TRBV28 and TRBJ2-6; possibly TRBD2 for D (5 bases). Material: peripheral blood. This receptor was obtained from a man in his fifties or sixties with COVID-19, enrolled during active disease. The CDR3 spells CASSGVGGLSGANVLTF. The CDR3 DNA reads as TGTGCCAGCAGTGGGGTCGGCGGACTCTCTGGGGCCAACGTCCTGACTTTC. Based on the CDR3 plus reference TRBV28 and TRBJ2-6, the full variable domain is DVKVTQSSRYLVKRTGEKVFLECVQDMDHENMFWYRQDPGLGLRLIYFSYDVKMKEKGDIPEGYSVSREKKERFSLILESASTNQTSMYLCASSGVGGLSGANVLTFGAGSRLTVL.